This T cell receptor (beta chain) was captured in a study of post-analysis software for immune sequencing data. General study points: The normalized Chao1 diversity of multiple sclerosis patients was significantly lower than that of controls.

This clonotype was seen a few times. Its antigen is unknown. Carried by the TCR beta cDNA libraries were unique molecular identifiers. The source material, roughly 0.9 to 11 million T cells, gave rise to 500,000 or so cDNA molecules. TCRdb ran MiXCR on the PCR reads and lists one entry per CDR3 protein. The sample yields fewer than 900,000 distinct CDR3 sequences, about 43% seen once. This receptor was identified in a girl under 18 with multiple sclerosis. Sequencing was done on a sample of blood.

In DNA, the CDR3 is TGCGCCAGCAGCTCAGAGGGGACAAGATCCTATGGCTACACCTTC. Residues: CASSSEGTRSYGYTF. The rearrangement uses TRBV5-1 and TRBJ1-2; possibly TRBD1 for D (6 bases). In germline, CDR1 is SGHRS, CDR2 YFSETQ. This CDR3 has 15 residues. The V end lost 3 bases, the J end lost 4 bases, and 16 bases lay between the germline ends.